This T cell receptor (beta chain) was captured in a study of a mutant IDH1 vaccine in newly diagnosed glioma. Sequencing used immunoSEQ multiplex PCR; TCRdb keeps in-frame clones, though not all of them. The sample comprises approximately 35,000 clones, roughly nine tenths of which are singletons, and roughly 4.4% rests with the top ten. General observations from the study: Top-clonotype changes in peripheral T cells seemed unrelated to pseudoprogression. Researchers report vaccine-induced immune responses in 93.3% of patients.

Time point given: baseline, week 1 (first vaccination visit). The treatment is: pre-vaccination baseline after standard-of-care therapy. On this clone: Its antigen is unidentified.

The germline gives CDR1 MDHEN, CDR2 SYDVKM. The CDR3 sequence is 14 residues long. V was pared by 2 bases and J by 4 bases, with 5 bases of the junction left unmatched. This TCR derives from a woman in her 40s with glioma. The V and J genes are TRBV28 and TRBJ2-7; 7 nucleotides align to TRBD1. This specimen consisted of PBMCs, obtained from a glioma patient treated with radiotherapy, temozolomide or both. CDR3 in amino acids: CASSLRQGSYEQYF. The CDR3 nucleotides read TGTGCCAGCAGTTTAAGACAGGGAAGTTACGAGCAGTACTTC.